The 9 T cell receptor beta chains reported below all come from one sample, sequenced in a study of spatial heterogeneity in lung cancer. TCRdb re-called the 5' RACE reads through MiXCR, storing one row per CDR3 protein. The table lists thousands of distinct CDR3 sequences, about 5.1% of them singletons. Time point described: sample taken at primary tumor resection. This sample comprised normal lung tissue next to the tumor, obtained at surgery. These receptors were collected from a female donor with early-stage non-small cell lung cancer.

This clonotype was detected ten times or more. A read error may be the cause here, since a much bigger clone is one base away. This chain links TRBV5-1 with TRBJ1-2, with D possibly matching TRBD1 (6 bases). Per germline, CDR1 SGHRS and CDR2 YFSETQ. The CDR3 has 17 residues. The CDR3 DNA reads as TGCGCCAGCAGCTTGGGGAACCTCAGGGGAGATACCAGCGGCTACAACTTC. Protein product: CASSLGNLRGDTSGYNF.

This clonotype is medium-sized by share. The rearrangement joins TRBV27 to TRBJ2-7, with no clear D. The CDR3 totals 13 residues. The V end was cut by 6 bases, the J end by 3 bases, with 12 bases between. CDR1 is MNHEY, CDR2 SMNVEV, per germline (reference sequence). CDR3 in DNA: TGTGCCAGCAGCCCCTTAGTTAGCTACGAGCAGTACTTC. Its protein product is CASSPLVSYEQYF.

The sample holds many counts of this clonotype. This chain uses TRBV30 with TRBJ2-5, with D maybe TRBD2 (6 bases). Germline V gives CDR1 GTSNPN, CDR2 SVGIG (reference sequence). The CDR3 extends over 13 amino acids. The V and J ends lost 4 bases and 1 base respectively, with 10 bases between them. The CDR3 protein is CAWTWGVQETQYF. The CDR3 nucleotides read TGTGCCTGGACCTGGGGGGTCCAAGAGACCCAGTACTTC.

This clonotype was counted many times. The J gene is TRBJ2-5, the V gene TRBV4-1, with no clear D. CDR1 is MGHRA, CDR2 YSYEKL, per germline. CDR3 length: 14 amino acids. V gave up 1 base and J gave up 3 bases, with 9 bases separating them. The DNA for the CDR3 is TGCGCCAGCAGCCAAGCCCTGCGGAAAGAGACCCAGTACTTC. It specifies CASSQALRKETQYF.

This clonotype ranks as medium-sized. This rearrangement joins TRBV20-1 to TRBJ2-7, with 7 positions matching TRBD2. Germline V CDR1 and CDR2: DFQATT, SNEGSKA (reference sequence). V was pared by 2 bases and J by 4 bases, with 5 bases of the junction left unmatched. The CDR3 is 13 amino acids. The CDR3 DNA reads TGCAGTGCTAGAAAAGCGGGAACTTACGAGCAGTACTTC. Translating gives CSARKAGTYEQYF.

This clonotype showed up many times. V and J are TRBV27 and TRBJ1-2; 9 bases map to TRBD1. The CDR3 is made up of 13 amino acids. In germline, CDR1 is MNHEY, CDR2 SMNVEV (reference sequence). Germline trimming cut 5 bases from V and 4 bases from J; bases unmatched to any gene: 2. CDR3 amino acids: CASSKDRGYGYTF. CDR3 DNA sequence: TGTGCCAGCAGTAAGGACAGGGGCTATGGCTACACCTTC.

This clonotype was found a few times. A junction end diverges from the germline sequence, so it may reflect a read error. The chain has TRBV30 and TRBJ1-2, with TRBD1 matching 10 bases. Germline V gene data show CDR1 as GTSNPN and CDR2 as SVGIG (reference sequence). The CDR3 totals 15 residues. CDR3 nucleotides: TGTGCCTGGAGTGTACGTGGGACAGGGGTAGCGGGCTACAACTTC. This translates into CAWSVRGTGVAGYNF.

This clonotype was observed a handful of times. One junction end disagrees with the germline gene, perhaps due to a read error. The rearrangement joins TRBV6-5 to TRBJ1-2; D is possibly TRBD1 (5 bases). Germline CDR1 reads MNHEY; CDR2 reads SVGAGI. This CDR3 has 14 residues. CDR3 loop: CASSYSRQNYGYNF. Written as DNA, the CDR3 is TGTGCCAGCAGTTACTCGCGACAGAACTATGGCTACAACTTC.

This clonotype occurred many times. The chain links TRBV20-1 to TRBJ2-1; D is unclear. V lost 5 bases, J lost 0 bases, and 17 bases lay in between. This CDR3 is 16 amino acids long. In germline, CDR1 is DFQATT, CDR2 SNEGSKA (reference sequence). The CDR3 here is CSAFILRGSSYNEQFF. CDR3 in DNA: TGCAGTGCTTTTATCCTTAGAGGTAGCTCCTACAATGAGCAGTTCTTC.